This T cell receptor beta chain was identified during a study of T-cell reconstitution after alpha-beta-depleted transplantation in children. Molecular barcoding with unique molecular identifiers was used for the TCRbeta library. TCRdb redid the calling of the PCR reads with MiXCR, one entry per CDR3 protein. In the table there are under 450,000 distinct CDR3 sequences, around 15% of which are singletons. Whole-study findings and limits: About two months after transplant, alpha-beta T cells reportedly came from several hundred expanded graft clones. T-cell counts and diversity at one year following transplant were attributed mainly to newly produced T cells. Elevated TCRbeta diversity at day 60 was traced, in some patients, to surviving recipient T cells and thymic progenitors.

Concerning this clonotype itself: The antigen remains unidentified.

V was pared by 3 bases and J by 1 base, with 16 bases between. The germline V gene has CDR1 SNHLY and CDR2 FYNNEI. The CDR3 is made up of 16 amino acids. This receptor was obtained from a boy under two years old who had a stem cell transplant for Wiskott-Aldrich syndrome, so the T cells may come from the graft donor. The chain has TRBV2 and TRBJ2-7; the D gene could be TRBD1 or TRBD2 (5 bases each). The sample was PBMCs, mostly from graft donor cells, taken 360 days after TCRalphabeta/CD19-depleted stem cell transplant. The CDR3 sequence is CASSDRRGERSYEQYF. The CDR3 region has the DNA TGTGCCAGCAGTGATAGGAGAGGGGAGAGGTCCTACGAGCAGTACTTC.